These 25 T cell receptor beta chains originate from one sample sequenced in a study of blood T cell repertoires in COVID-19. Clones were sequenced by immunoSEQ multiplex PCR, and TCRdb holds only the in-frame ones, with some missing. Of 150,000 or so clones listed, around 85% are singletons. Sequences were obtained from peripheral blood. The receptors here all came from a man between 60 and 75 years old with COVID-19, enrolled during active disease.

The chain links TRBV3-1 (or the pseudogene TRBV3-2) to TRBJ2-2; D gene ambiguous. The germline V gene encodes CDR1 LGHDT and CDR2 YNNKEL (reference sequence). Trimming removed 0 bases from V and 1 base from J, with 12 bases in between. The CDR3 has 17 residues. The CDR3 DNA follows: TGTGCCAGCAGCCAAGATCGCCCAGGCCTGAACACCGGGGAGCTGTTTTTT. As protein: CASSQDRPGLNTGELFF.

This chain uses TRBV4-2 with TRBJ1-1; D call uncertain. The ends were cut back, 0 bases at V and 11 bases at J, with 13 bases in the middle. The V gene's germline CDR1 is LGHNA and CDR2 YNFKEQ. The CDR3 is 13 residues long. For the CDR3, the DNA is TGTGCCAGCAGCCAAGATGGGAAACTAGGTGCTTTCTTT. Translation gives CASSQDGKLGAFF.

This clone was detected once. The chain recombines TRBV28 with TRBJ2-6; TRBD1 might be the D (5 bases). Germline V gives CDR1 MDHEN, CDR2 SYDVKM. Trimming removed 4 bases at V and 0 bases at J, with 19 bases between. CDR3 length equals 19 residues. The CDR3, as DNA: TGTGCCAGCAGTTCATACACCGGAGACAGCTCCTCTGGGGCCAACGTCCTGACTTTC. Translated, it gives CASSSYTGDSSSGANVLTF.

This chain uses TRBV24-1 with TRBJ2-2, with D possibly being TRBD1 (7 bases). The V and J ends lost 3 bases and 0 bases respectively, with 13 bases between them. Germline V lookup: CDR1 KGHDR, CDR2 SFDVKD. This CDR3 contains 17 residues. The DNA for the CDR3 is TGTGCCACCAGTGATCTCGGAGGGGGCACGAACACCGGGGAGCTGTTTTTT. This encodes CATSDLGGGTNTGELFF.

The chain recombines TRBV5-4 with TRBJ1-1; 7 positions match TRBD1. The CDR3 runs 15 residues. Germline-derived CDR1 and CDR2 are SGHNT and YYREEE (reference sequence). V was pared by 4 bases and J by 2 bases, with 8 bases of the junction left unmatched. Here the CDR3 reads CASSVRQGANTEAFF. The CDR3 nucleotides are TGTGCCAGCAGCGTCCGACAGGGAGCCAACACTGAAGCTTTCTTT.

The J gene is TRBJ1-2, the V gene TRBV6-5, with TRBD1 matching 8 bases. Germline CDR1 reads MNHEY; CDR2 reads SVGAGI. This CDR3 has 14 amino acids. J lost 2 bases, V lost 5 bases, and 4 bases had no gene match. The CDR3 sequence is CASSLGQGNYGYTF. CDR3 DNA sequence: TGTGCCAGCAGTCTCGGACAGGGCAACTATGGCTACACCTTC.

In regard to this clone: One end of the junction varies from germline; a read error may be responsible. The J gene is TRBJ2-7, the V gene TRBV7-9, with TRBD1 identical over 8 bases. The germline V gene encodes CDR1 SEHNR and CDR2 FQNEAQ (reference sequence). CDR3 length: 15 amino acids. The CDR3 loop reads CASSLRTGGSSEQYF. For the CDR3, the DNA is TGTGCCAGCAGCCTCCGAACAGGGGGATCCTCCGAGCAGTACTTC.

V and J are TRBV6-1 and TRBJ1-3; TRBD1 aligns across 8 bases. The CDR3 covers 16 residues. The germline CDR1 and CDR2 sequences are MNHNS and SASEGT. J gave up 4 bases and V 1 base, and 6 bases lay outside the gene matches. CDR3 loop: CASSEVDRVRGNTIYF. The CDR3 bases are TGTGCCAGCAGTGAAGTGGACAGGGTGAGAGGAAACACCATATATTTT.

The V call is TRBV4-2, the J call TRBJ2-2; 13 positions match TRBD2. Trimming took 4 bases from V and 0 from J; bases not matched to a gene: 8. The CDR3 is 19 amino acids. Germline V gives CDR1 LGHNA, CDR2 YNFKEQ. CDR3 protein: CASSRATSGGTANTGELFF. DNA for the CDR3: TGTGCCAGCAGCCGAGCGACTAGCGGGGGGACCGCGAACACCGGGGAGCTGTTTTTT.

The chain is built from TRBV12-3 or TRBV12-4 and TRBJ1-1, with 7 positions matching TRBD1. This CDR3 contains 13 residues. V trimming: 5 bases; J trimming: 2 bases; junction bases outside the gene matches: 2. The chain's CDR3 is CASSQGGNTEAFF. CDR3 coding DNA: TGTGCCAGCAGTCAGGGGGGAAACACTGAAGCTTTCTTT.

V is TRBV12-3 or TRBV12-4 and J is TRBJ1-2; no firm D call. The CDR3 covers 13 residues. V was clipped by 3 bases and J by 5 bases, with 10 bases between them. CDR3 DNA sequence: TGTGCCAGCAGTTTCGGGTTTAATTATGGCTACACCTTC. Its protein is CASSFGFNYGYTF.

The CDR3 is CASSSSYSYNSPLHF. CDR3 in DNA: TGTGCCAGCAGCTCCTCCTACTCCTATAATTCACCCCTCCACTTT. The chain recombines TRBV5-5 with TRBJ1-6; D is ambiguous. V lost 3 bases, J lost 0 bases, and 7 bases lay in between. Germline V CDR1 and CDR2: SGHKS, YYEKEE (reference sequence). This CDR3 comprises 15 residues.

The V gene is TRBV28, the J gene TRBJ1-1; D unclear. CDR3 length equals 13 residues. Trimming removed 2 bases at V and 1 base at J, with 5 bases between. Germline values: CDR1 MDHEN, CDR2 SYDVKM. This CDR3 reads CASSLEGNTEAFF. DNA of the CDR3: TGTGCCAGCAGTTTAGAGGGGAACACTGAAGCTTTCTTT. The variable domain in full, with the rest retrieved from reference TRBV28 and TRBJ1-1, is DVKVTQSSRYLVKRTGEKVFLECVQDMDHENMFWYRQDPGLGLRLIYFSYDVKMKEKGDIPEGYSVSREKKERFSLILESASTNQTSMYLCASSLEGNTEAFFGQGTRLTVV.

The chain employs TRBV6-5 and TRBJ1-5; tentatively, D is TRBD1 (6 bases). Germline V CDR1 and CDR2: MNHEY, SVGAGI. The length of the CDR3 is 16 residues. The ends were cut back, 0 bases at V and 5 bases at J, with 14 bases in the middle. CDR3 in DNA: TGTGCCAGCAGTTACTCTTCGTCAGGGGTGGATCAGCCCCAGCATTTT. It is translated as CASSYSSSGVDQPQHF.

This chain uses TRBV27 with TRBJ2-2, with TRBD1 identical over 7 bases. This CDR3 is built from 14 residues. V gave up 6 bases and J gave up 6 bases; unmatched junction bases: 7. Germline CDR1 reads MNHEY; CDR2 reads SMNVEV (reference sequence). The DNA of the CDR3 is TGTGCCAGCAGCCGAGGGGGCTTTGCCGGGGAGCTGTTTTTT. This translates into CASSRGGFAGELFF.

The V gene is TRBV6-1, the J gene TRBJ2-3, with 8 bases lining up with TRBD2. V shed 3 bases, J shed 4 bases, and the junction held 6 bases outside the gene matches. CDR3 size: 15 residues. Germline V gene sequence: CDR1 MNHNS, CDR2 SASEGT. The CDR3, as DNA: TGTGCCAGCAGTGAGAGTAGCGGGAAGGCAGATACGCAGTATTTT. Its protein is CASSESSGKADTQYF.

The rearrangement links TRBV11-3 to TRBJ2-7, with D possibly being TRBD1 (5 bases). The CDR3 runs 15 residues. V dropped 0 bases and J dropped 2 bases, with 11 bases sitting between them. The germline CDR1 and CDR2 sequences are SGHNT and YENEEA. The CDR3 DNA sequence: TGTGCCAGCAGCTTAGACGCCGGACAAGCCTACGAGCAGTACTTC. This translates into CASSLDAGQAYEQYF.

V usage is TRBV3-1 (or the pseudogene TRBV3-2) and J usage is TRBJ1-3; no definite D call. The V end lost 2 bases, the J end lost 8 bases, and 10 bases lay between the germline ends. This CDR3 is 13 amino acids long. Germline CDR1 and CDR2: LGHDT and YNNKEL (reference sequence). The CDR3 coding sequence is TGTGCCAGCAGCCAATCTCACGGGGACACCATATATTTT. Amino acids: CASSQSHGDTIYF.

This rearrangement joins TRBV24-1 to TRBJ1-4, with 7 positions matching TRBD1. CDR1 is KGHDR, CDR2 SFDVKD, per germline. CDR3 length: 13 residues. The V gene end was trimmed by 3 bases and the J gene end by 10 bases; junction bases not matched to a gene: 4. The CDR3: CATSDGKGAKLFF. CDR3 DNA: TGTGCCACCAGTGATGGAAAGGGGGCAAAACTGTTTTTT.

V is TRBV24-1 and J is TRBJ2-5; 11 nucleotides align to TRBD2. This CDR3 is 17 amino acids long. Germline values: CDR1 KGHDR, CDR2 SFDVKD. The V segment lost 4 bases and the J segment 3 bases; nucleotides outside the gene matches: 9. CDR3 protein: CATSEAGGTSGKETQYF. Written as DNA, the CDR3 is TGTGCCACCAGTGAAGCGGGCGGGACTAGCGGTAAAGAGACCCAGTACTTC.

V and J are TRBV6-6 and TRBJ1-5, with TRBD1 matching 8 bases. The V gene's germline CDR1 is MNHNY and CDR2 SVGAGI (reference sequence). The CDR3 sequence is 14 residues long. V shed 8 bases, J shed 2 bases, and the junction held 5 bases outside the gene matches. CDR3 sequence: CASATTGGNQPQHF. CDR3 bases: TGTGCCAGCGCAACGACAGGGGGCAATCAGCCCCAGCATTTT.

The V gene is TRBV28, the J gene TRBJ2-1; D remains ambiguous. Germline loops: CDR1 MDHEN, CDR2 SYDVKM. This CDR3 comprises 13 residues. V dropped 8 bases and J dropped 5 bases, with 13 bases sitting between them. Here the CDR3 DNA reads TGTGCCAGCTCTCCAGTAGAGGACAATGAGCAGTTCTTC. Translation: CASSPVEDNEQFF.

The rearrangement uses TRBV19 and TRBJ1-1, with D possibly being TRBD1 (5 bases). V lost 3 bases to trimming and J lost 4 bases, with 21 bases between them. The CDR3 is 17 residues long. Germline values: CDR1 LNHDA, CDR2 SQIVND (reference sequence). This CDR3 is CASSMLFFGGLSTEAFF. CDR3 DNA sequence: TGTGCCAGTAGTATGCTTTTTTTTGGGGGACTGAGCACTGAAGCTTTCTTT.

This rearrangement joins TRBV19 to TRBJ1-6; D remains unclear. Germline V CDR1 and CDR2: LNHDA, SQIVND (reference sequence). The CDR3 length is 12 residues. V was pared by 2 bases and J by 12 bases, with 8 bases between. The CDR3 DNA reads TGTGCCAGTAGTATAACTTCCGGACCCCTCCACTTT. Protein: CASSITSGPLHF.

The chain links TRBV2 to TRBJ1-5; weak D call: TRBD1 (6 bases). The CDR3 has 14 amino acids. V was clipped by 7 bases and J by 4 bases, with 14 bases between them. Germline V gene lookup returns CDR1 SNHLY and CDR2 FYNNEI. This CDR3 is CASTWDQGNQPQHF. For the CDR3, the DNA is TGTGCCAGCACCTGGGATCAGGGGAATCAGCCCCAGCATTTT.